The T cell receptor beta chain under discussion was sequenced for a study of chemoradiotherapy in HPV16-positive cancers. About the study: Candidate HPV-specific T-cell clones and common TCR motifs came from functional assays in a couple of HPV16-positive patients.

Germline trimming cut 4 bases from V and 5 bases from J; bases unmatched to any gene: 2. Germline lookup yields CDR1 SGHTA and CDR2 FQGTGA. This CDR3 contains 14 residues. On this clone: As yet, its antigen is unknown.

General study results and limits: Candidate HPV-specific clones and E7-related TCR motifs grew in tumor during treatment. The functional HPV-specific definition rests on just two HPV16-positive patients. HPV-responsive T-cell expansion during chemoradiotherapy was linked to improved recurrence-free survival in HPV16-positive patients.

Profiling relied on immunoSEQ multiplex PCR, and the TCRdb table lists in-frame clones only, not all of them. The sample holds more than 9,500 clones, roughly 81% seen once. The material was obtained from a patient who underwent chemoradiotherapy. The genes are TRBV7-3 and TRBJ2-1; TRBD1 agrees at 10 bases. The receptor comes from a human donor with HPV-associated anogenital cancer. CDR3 nucleotide sequence: TGTGCCAGCAGCTGGACAGGGGGGGACAATGAGCAGTTCTTC. Residues: CASSWTGGDNEQFF.